This is a list of T cell receptor beta chains from one sample in a study of OX40 agonist ivuxolimab in advanced cancers. Generated by immunoSEQ multiplex PCR, the TCRdb table keeps only in-frame clones and is missing some. The sample lists more than 90,000 clones; under 90% were seen once. Material: CD4+ or CD8+ T cells sorted from blood, obtained in a trial of the OX40 agonist ivuxolimab. The receptors were sampled from an adult with an advanced solid tumor such as melanoma, head and neck, liver or kidney cancer. Each CDR3 is given with its conserved first and last residue. The D gene is left open where the match is weak. Size values are once, few and many counts, or a class for expanded clones, and some rows have none.

CDR3nt: TGTGCCAGCTCACCAGAGCAGATGAACACTGAAGCTTTCTTT
CDR3aa: CASSPEQMNTEAFF
v_gene: TRBV18
j_gene: TRBJ1-1
abundance: once
d_gene: NA

CDR3nt: TGTGCCAGCAGTTTGAAGGACGCGGGGCTCGAGCAGTACTTC
CDR3aa: CASSLKDAGLEQYF
v_gene: TRBV6-6
j_gene: TRBJ2-7
abundance: NA
d_gene: NA

CDR3nt: TGTGCCAGCAGCTTCCAGGGGGCAGGACAGCCCCAGCATTTT
CDR3aa: CASSFQGAGQPQHF
v_gene: TRBV7-2
j_gene: TRBJ1-5
abundance: NA
d_gene: TRBD1

CDR3nt: TGTGCCAGCAGTACCACAGGGCGCGAAAAACTGTTTTTT
CDR3aa: CASSTTGREKLFF
v_gene: TRBV2
j_gene: TRBJ1-4
abundance: NA
d_gene: NA

CDR3nt: TGCGCCAGCAGCCAAGATTGGGACAGTGGCGAGCAGTACTTC
CDR3aa: CASSQDWDSGEQYF
v_gene: TRBV4-3
j_gene: TRBJ2-7
abundance: NA
d_gene: TRBD1

CDR3nt: TGTGCCAGCAGCTTAGCCCGCGGAAGCAATCAGCCCCAGCATTTT
CDR3aa: CASSLARGSNQPQHF
v_gene: TRBV7-2
j_gene: TRBJ1-5
abundance: NA
d_gene: NA

CDR3nt: TGTGCCAGCAGCCCTACGGGCAGGGGCCAGGACGGGGAGCTGTTTTTT
CDR3aa: CASSPTGRGQDGELFF
v_gene: TRBV11-3
j_gene: TRBJ2-2
abundance: NA
d_gene: NA

CDR3nt: TGTGCCAGCAGTTTGGACAGGGACTATGGCTACACCTTC
CDR3aa: CASSLDRDYGYTF
v_gene: TRBV5-4
j_gene: TRBJ1-2
abundance: NA
d_gene: TRBD1

CDR3nt: TGTGCCAGCAGTGAAGCGCGGGCCCTCTCGAACTATGGCTACACCTTC
CDR3aa: CASSEARALSNYGYTF
v_gene: TRBV2
j_gene: TRBJ1-2
abundance: NA
d_gene: NA

CDR3nt: TGTGCCAGCAGCCCGGACAGTCAATATGGCTACACCTTC
CDR3aa: CASSPDSQYGYTF
v_gene: TRBV7-2
j_gene: TRBJ1-2
abundance: once
d_gene: NA

CDR3nt: TGTGCCAGCAGCGCCCGGGTCCCTGAAGGCTCTGGAAACACCATATATTTT
CDR3aa: CASSARVPEGSGNTIYF
v_gene: TRBV9
j_gene: TRBJ1-3
abundance: NA
d_gene: NA

CDR3nt: TGTGCCAGTAGTAGAGACGCCCGGGAGGCCTACGAGCAGTACTTC
CDR3aa: CASSRDAREAYEQYF
v_gene: TRBV19
j_gene: TRBJ2-7
abundance: NA
d_gene: TRBD2

CDR3nt: TGTGCCAGCAGCGTCAGCGGGAGTGTACAAGAGACCCAGTACTTC
CDR3aa: CASSVSGSVQETQYF
v_gene: TRBV9
j_gene: TRBJ2-5
abundance: NA
d_gene: TRBD2

CDR3nt: TGTGCCAGCAGCCCTCTCGACCCCCACGAGCAGTACTTC
CDR3aa: CASSPLDPHEQYF
v_gene: TRBV4-2
j_gene: TRBJ2-7
abundance: NA
d_gene: NA

CDR3nt: TGTGCCAGCAGTGGAGGACAACCGGGGGGAAACACCATATATTTT
CDR3aa: CASSGGQPGGNTIYF
v_gene: TRBV2
j_gene: TRBJ1-3
abundance: NA
d_gene: NA

CDR3nt: TGCGCCAGCAGTGGCCTAGGGGGCTTGGTGTACATTCAGTACTTC
CDR3aa: CASSGLGGLVYIQYF
v_gene: TRBV10-2
j_gene: TRBJ2-4
abundance: once
d_gene: TRBD1

CDR3nt: TGTGCCAGCTCACCTCCCGCAGAAATCTCTGGAAACACCATATATTTT
CDR3aa: CASSPPAEISGNTIYF
v_gene: TRBV18
j_gene: TRBJ1-3
abundance: once
d_gene: NA